These 22 T cell receptor beta chains originate from one sample sequenced in a study of monozygotic twins with inflammatory bowel disease. After re-calling the 5' RACE reads, TCRdb lists one entry per CDR3 protein, DNA absent. The sample data list around 380,000 distinct CDR3 sequences. Specimen: blood. The receptors here all came from a human donor with ulcerative colitis or Crohn's disease, or a healthy co-twin of an affected twin (not recorded which).

The chain links TRBV30 to TRBJ2-7; TCRdb proposes TRBD1, but this gene call is untestable without DNA. CDR1 and CDR2 from the germline V gene are GTSNPN and SVGIG (reference sequence). This CDR3 has 14 residues. CDR3 region: CAWTQTGASYEQYF.

This chain joins TRBV7-8 and TRBJ2-1; TCRdb's D call of TRBD2 is untestable without DNA. CDR3 size: 16 residues. In germline, CDR1 is SGHVS, CDR2 FQNEAQ. The CDR3 is CASSHQRLAGVNEQFF.

V gene TRBV6-1 combines with J gene TRBJ2-7; TCRdb's D call, TRBD1, is unchecked because there is no DNA. The germline V gene encodes CDR1 MNHNS and CDR2 SASEGT. This CDR3 region has 16 residues. CDR3 residues: CASRSGKGGVSYEQYF.

The chain couples TRBV28 to TRBJ2-2; TCRdb selects TRBD2, and the lack of DNA leaves this call unchecked. The germline V gene has CDR1 MDHEN and CDR2 SYDVKM. The CDR3 totals 15 residues. The CDR3 spells CASSLYLAGAGELFF. Supplemented by reference TRBV28 and TRBJ2-2, the full variable domain reads DVKVTQSSRYLVKRTGEKVFLECVQDMDHENMFWYRQDPGLGLRLIYFSYDVKMKEKGDIPEGYSVSREKKERFSLILESASTNQTSMYLCASSLYLAGAGELFFGEGSRLTVL.

The chain recombines TRBV5-1 with TRBJ2-7; TCRdb lists TRBD1, though no DNA is available to test this call. The germline V gene has CDR1 SGHRS and CDR2 YFSETQ. This CDR3 comprises 12 residues. The CDR3 reads CASSRQGNEQYF.

This chain joins TRBV5-8 and TRBJ1-5. Germline V gene sequence: CDR1 SGHTS, CDR2 YDEGEE. The CDR3 runs to 15 residues. The CDR3 reads CASSLAPNSNQPQHF.

CDR3 protein: CASSQDTGRGNSGYEQFF. The V call is TRBV4-3, the J call TRBJ2-1; the TRBD1 assignment by TCRdb is unverifiable without DNA. The CDR3 runs 18 residues. Per germline, CDR1 LGHNA and CDR2 YSLEER.

CDR3 residues: CASSPASSGRGYNEQFF. This sequence joins TRBV7-2 and TRBJ2-1; TCRdb outputs TRBD2, but without DNA this stays unchecked. The CDR3 runs to 17 residues. CDR1 SGHTA and CDR2 FQGNSA come from the germline V gene.

The rearrangement links TRBV6-1 to TRBJ1-1. This CDR3 is built from 14 residues. The germline V gene encodes CDR1 MNHNS and CDR2 SASEGT. The CDR3 protein is CASSTGLRTSEAFF.

The chain links TRBV28 to TRBJ2-3; without DNA, the TCRdb call of TRBD1 cannot be checked. Per germline, CDR1 MDHEN and CDR2 SYDVKM. The CDR3 is 16 amino acids. Here the CDR3 reads CASSSPGQGFGDTQYF.

The V call is TRBV11-2, the J call TRBJ2-7. The germline V gene has CDR1 SGHAT and CDR2 FQNNGV. CDR3 length: 16 residues. The CDR3 sequence: CASSLVDGGTPYEQYF.

V and J are TRBV7-9 and TRBJ2-7; as DNA is missing, the TRBD2 call by TCRdb cannot be tested. Germline loops: CDR1 SEHNR, CDR2 FQNEAQ (reference sequence). The CDR3 runs 15 residues. CDR3 amino acids: CASSLGSGALYEQYF.

V gene TRBV30 combines with J gene TRBJ2-7; TCRdb returns TRBD1, unconfirmable since there is no DNA. This CDR3 has 13 amino acids. Germline V gene sequence: CDR1 GTSNPN, CDR2 SVGIG (reference sequence). CDR3 residues: CAWSLGQVYEQYF.

This chain joins TRBV7-3 and TRBJ1-1; as DNA is missing, the TRBD1 call by TCRdb cannot be tested. CDR3 length equals 15 residues. The germline V gene has CDR1 SGHTA and CDR2 FQGTGA. CDR3 amino acids: CASSSTGSPNTEAFF.

The rearrangement links TRBV7-9 to TRBJ2-7. Germline CDR1 reads SEHNR; CDR2 reads FQNEAQ (reference sequence). The CDR3 extends over 11 amino acids. This CDR3 reads CASSLGREQYF. The full variable domain, with the rest looked up from reference TRBV7-9 and TRBJ2-7, is DTGVSQNPRHKITKRGQNVTFRCDPISEHNRLYWYRQTLGQGPEFLTYFQNEAQLEKSRLLSDRFSAERPKGSFSTLEIQRTEQGDSAMYLCASSLGREQYFGPGTRLTVT.

V and J are TRBV18 and TRBJ2-5. CDR1 and CDR2 (germline): KGHSH, LQKENI. There are 14 residues in the CDR3. The CDR3 loop reads CASSPPRHQETQYF.

The V gene is TRBV11-2, the J gene TRBJ2-5; TCRdb's D gene call, TRBD1, goes unchecked for lack of DNA. This CDR3 contains 15 residues. CDR1 and CDR2 from the germline V gene are SGHAT and FQNNGV. CDR3 amino acids: CASSHFGTGQETQYF.

V usage is TRBV29-1 and J usage is TRBJ2-1; TCRdb selects TRBD2, and the lack of DNA leaves this call unchecked. The germline gives CDR1 SQVTM, CDR2 ANQGSEA. This CDR3 contains 16 residues. The CDR3 sequence: CSVVGTSGGTYNEQFF.

The rearrangement uses TRBV9 and TRBJ2-2. The length of the CDR3 is 11 residues. CDR1 is SGDLS and CDR2 is YYNGEE in the germline V gene. CDR3 region: CASSNGGELFF.

The chain is built from TRBV20-1 and TRBJ2-5; TCRdb's D gene call, TRBD1, goes unchecked for lack of DNA. The CDR3 is made up of 16 amino acids. Germline loops: CDR1 DFQATT, CDR2 SNEGSKA (reference sequence). CDR3: CSAKGSRGGAQETQYF.

This sequence joins TRBV27 and TRBJ2-3. In germline, CDR1 is MNHEY, CDR2 SMNVEV (reference sequence). There are 13 residues in the CDR3. This chain's CDR3 is CASSLTGPDTQYF.

This chain links TRBV6-1 with TRBJ2-7. Germline V gene data show CDR1 as MNHNS and CDR2 as SASEGT. CDR3 length equals 11 residues. CDR3: CALLGPYEQYF.